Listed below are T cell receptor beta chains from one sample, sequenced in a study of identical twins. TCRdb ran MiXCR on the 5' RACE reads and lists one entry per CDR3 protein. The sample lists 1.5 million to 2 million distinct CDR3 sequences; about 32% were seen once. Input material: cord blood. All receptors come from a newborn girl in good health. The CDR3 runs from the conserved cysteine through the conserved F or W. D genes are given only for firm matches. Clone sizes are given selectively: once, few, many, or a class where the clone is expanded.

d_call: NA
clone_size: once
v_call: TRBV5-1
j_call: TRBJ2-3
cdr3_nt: TGCGCCAGCAGCCCCGGGCCTAGCACAGATACGCGGTATTTT
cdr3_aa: CASSPGPSTDTRYF

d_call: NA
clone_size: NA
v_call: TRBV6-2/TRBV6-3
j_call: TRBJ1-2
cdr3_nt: TGTGCCAGCAGTTACGGGGTTCGTTACTATGGCTACACCTTC
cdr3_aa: CASSYGVRYYGYTF

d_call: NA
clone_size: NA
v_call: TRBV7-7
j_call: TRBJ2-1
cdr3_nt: TGTGCCAGCAGCTTACCAGAGTACAATGAGCAGTTCTTC
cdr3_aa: CASSLPEYNEQFF

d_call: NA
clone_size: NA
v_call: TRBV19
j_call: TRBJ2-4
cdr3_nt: TGTGCCAGTAGTAGAGGGGCCAGACTCCACGGGCAGTACTTC
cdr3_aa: CASSRGARLHGQYF

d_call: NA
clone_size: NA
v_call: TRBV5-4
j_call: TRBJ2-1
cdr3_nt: TGTGCCAGCAGCTCGGAGTCAGGGAAGTATGAGCAGTTCTTC
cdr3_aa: CASSSESGKYEQFF

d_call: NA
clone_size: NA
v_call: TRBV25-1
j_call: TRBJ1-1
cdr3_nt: TGTGCCAGCAGTGATTTTGCGCTGAACACTGAAGCTTTCTTT
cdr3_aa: CASSDFALNTEAFF

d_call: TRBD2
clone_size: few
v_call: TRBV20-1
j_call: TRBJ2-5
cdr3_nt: TGCAGTGCTAGTCGTCCCCGACTAGCGGGGGTAGAGACCCAGTACTTC
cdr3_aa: CSASRPRLAGVETQYF

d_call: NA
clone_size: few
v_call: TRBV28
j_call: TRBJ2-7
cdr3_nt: TGTGCCAGCAGTACCCGACTAGAACCCCCCTACGAGCAGTACTTC
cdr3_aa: CASSTRLEPPYEQYF

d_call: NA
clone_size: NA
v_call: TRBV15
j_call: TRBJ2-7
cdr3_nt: TGTGCCACCGGCTCAATTCTTGGCGCTAGCCGATCCCACGAGCAGTACTTC
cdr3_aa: CATGSILGASRSHEQYF

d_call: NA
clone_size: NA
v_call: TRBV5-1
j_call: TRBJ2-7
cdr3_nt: TGCGCCAGCAGCTTAAACAGGGGGGGGACCTACGAGCAGTACTTC
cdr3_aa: CASSLNRGGTYEQYF

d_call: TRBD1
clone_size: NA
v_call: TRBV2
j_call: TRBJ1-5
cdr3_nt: TGTGCCAGCAAAAGGACAGGGAATGGCAATCAGCCCCAGCATTTT
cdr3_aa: CASKRTGNGNQPQHF

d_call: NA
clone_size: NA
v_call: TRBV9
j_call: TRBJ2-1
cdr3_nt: TGTGCCAGCAGCGTAGAGCGCCGGCCCTACAATGAGCAGTTCTTC
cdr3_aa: CASSVERRPYNEQFF

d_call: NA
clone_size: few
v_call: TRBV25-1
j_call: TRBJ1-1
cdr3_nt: TGTGCCAGCAGTGGGGGGGGGAGGACTGAAGCTTTCTTT
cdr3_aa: CASSGGGRTEAFF

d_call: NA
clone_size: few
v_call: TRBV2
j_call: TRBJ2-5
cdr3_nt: TGTGCCAGCAGTGAATGGGGAGGTTTCCAAGAGACCCAGTACTTC
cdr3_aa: CASSEWGGFQETQYF

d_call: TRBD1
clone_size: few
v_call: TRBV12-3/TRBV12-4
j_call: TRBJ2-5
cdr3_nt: TGTGCCAGCAGCCGACAGGGGGGGACCCAGTACTTC
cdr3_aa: CASSRQGGTQYF

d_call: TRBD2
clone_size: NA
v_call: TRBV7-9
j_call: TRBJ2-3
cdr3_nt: TGTGCCAGCAGATGGACTAGCGGGAGAACAGATACGCAGGATTTT
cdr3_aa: CASRWTSGRTDTQDF

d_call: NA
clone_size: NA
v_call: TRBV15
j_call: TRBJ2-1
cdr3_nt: TGTGCCACCAGCAGAGGACTTTTGGGGGAAGGATACAATGAGCAGTTCTTC
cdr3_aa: CATSRGLLGEGYNEQFF

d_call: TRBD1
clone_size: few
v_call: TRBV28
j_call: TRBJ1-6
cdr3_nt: TGTGCCAGCAGTTCGACAGGGGTAGATTCACCCCTCCACTTT
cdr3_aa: CASSSTGVDSPLHF

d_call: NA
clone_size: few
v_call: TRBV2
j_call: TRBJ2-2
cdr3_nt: TGTGCCAGTGTTCCCGACTGGAACACCGGGGAGCTGTTTTTT
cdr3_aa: CASVPDWNTGELFF

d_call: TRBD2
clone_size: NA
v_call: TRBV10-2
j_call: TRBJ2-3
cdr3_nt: TGCGCCAGCAACACGGGACTAGCGGGTACAGATACGCAGTATTTT
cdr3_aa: CASNTGLAGTDTQYF

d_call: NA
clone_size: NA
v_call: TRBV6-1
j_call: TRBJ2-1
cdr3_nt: TGTGCCAGCAGTGAATGGCGCCTAGGGGAGCAGTTCTTC
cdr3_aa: CASSEWRLGEQFF

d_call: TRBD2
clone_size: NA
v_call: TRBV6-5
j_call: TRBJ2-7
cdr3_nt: TGTGCCAGCAGTTACATGGCGGGAGGGCCAAGAGTCAATGAGCAGTACTTC
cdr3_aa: CASSYMAGGPRVNEQYF

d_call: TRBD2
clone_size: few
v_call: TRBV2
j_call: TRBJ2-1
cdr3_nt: TGTGCCGTACCGGGACTAGCATTAAATGAGCAGTTCTTC
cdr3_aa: CAVPGLALNEQFF

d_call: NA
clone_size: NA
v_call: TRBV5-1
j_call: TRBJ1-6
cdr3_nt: TGCGCCAGCAGCTTGGATATAGTGGGGGTTAATTCACCCCTCCACTTT
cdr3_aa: CASSLDIVGVNSPLHF

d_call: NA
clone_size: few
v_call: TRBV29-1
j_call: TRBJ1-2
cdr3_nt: TGCAGCGTTGAAGTGGTGGGCAGAGCTAACTATGGCTACACCTTC
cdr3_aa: CSVEVVGRANYGYTF

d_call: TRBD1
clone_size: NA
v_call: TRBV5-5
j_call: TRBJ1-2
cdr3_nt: TGTGCCAGCAGCTTGGGACAGGGGGCTGGCATACGGTATGGCTACACCTTC
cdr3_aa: CASSLGQGAGIRYGYTF

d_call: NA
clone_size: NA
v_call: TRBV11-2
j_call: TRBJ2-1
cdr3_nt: TGTGCCAGCAGCTATAGACAGGCCAATTACAATGAGCAGTTCTTC
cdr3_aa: CASSYRQANYNEQFF

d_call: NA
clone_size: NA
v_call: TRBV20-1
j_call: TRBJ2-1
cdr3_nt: TGCAGTGCTAGAGGACTAACGGGGTACAATGAGCAGTTCTTC
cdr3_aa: CSARGLTGYNEQFF

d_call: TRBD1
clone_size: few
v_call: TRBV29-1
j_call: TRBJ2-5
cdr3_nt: TGCAGCGTTGAAGATTGGACAGGGGGCATAGAGACCCAGTACTTC
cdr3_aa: CSVEDWTGGIETQYF

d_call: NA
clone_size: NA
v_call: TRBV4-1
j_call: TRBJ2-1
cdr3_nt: TGCGCCAGCAGCCAAGGGATGGCGAGCGAGCAGTTCTTC
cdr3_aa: CASSQGMASEQFF

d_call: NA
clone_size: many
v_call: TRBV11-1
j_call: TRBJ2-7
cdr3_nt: TGTGCCAGCAGCTTATTCCGCGAGCAGTACTTC
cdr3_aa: CASSLFREQYF

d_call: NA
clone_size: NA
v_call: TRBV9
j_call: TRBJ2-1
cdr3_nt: TGTGCCAGCAGCGTAGAGACTGAGCAGTTCTTC
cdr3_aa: CASSVETEQFF

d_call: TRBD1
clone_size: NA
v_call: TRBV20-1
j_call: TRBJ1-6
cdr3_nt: TGCAGTGCCGCCGGGACAGTTATATCACCCCTCCACTTT
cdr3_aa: CSAAGTVISPLHF

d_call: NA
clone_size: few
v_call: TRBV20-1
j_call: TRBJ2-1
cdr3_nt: TGCAGTGCTAGAGGCCCAGCGGGCTACAATGAGCAGTTCTTC
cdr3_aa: CSARGPAGYNEQFF

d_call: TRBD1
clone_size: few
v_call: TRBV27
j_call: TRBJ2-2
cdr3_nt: TGTGCCAGCAGTTTAGAAGTCGGCAGGGGGCGCACCGGGGAGCTGTTTTTT
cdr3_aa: CASSLEVGRGRTGELFF

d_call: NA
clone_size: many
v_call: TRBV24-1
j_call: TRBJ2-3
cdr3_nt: TGTGCCACCAGTTCGACAGCTAGCACAGATACGCAGTATTTT
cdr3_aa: CATSSTASTDTQYF

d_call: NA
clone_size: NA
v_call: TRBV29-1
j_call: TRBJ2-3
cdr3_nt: TGCAGCGTCGCGGGTGTCGGCCTAGACCGCACAGATACGCAGTATTTT
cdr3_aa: CSVAGVGLDRTDTQYF

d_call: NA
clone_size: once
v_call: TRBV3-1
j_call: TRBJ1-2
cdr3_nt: TGTGCCGGCAGCCAAGTGGCGTCCCATGGCTACACCTTC
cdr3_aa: CAGSQVASHGYTF

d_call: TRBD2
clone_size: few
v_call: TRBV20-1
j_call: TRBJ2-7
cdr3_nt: TGCAGTGCTAGAGACACGTTGGGACTAGCGGGGGGGCTTTTCCTCAATCCGGAGGACGAGCAGTACTTC
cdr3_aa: CSARDTLGLAGGLFLNPEDEQYF

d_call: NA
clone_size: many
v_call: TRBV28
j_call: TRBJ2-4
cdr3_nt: TGTGCCAGCAGTTCCATCCTGGATAGCGTGGGGCTTAACATTCAGTACTTC
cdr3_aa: CASSSILDSVGLNIQYF

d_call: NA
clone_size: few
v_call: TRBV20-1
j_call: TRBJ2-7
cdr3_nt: TGCAGCCAAGGGAGGGGGGTCTACGAGCAGTACTTC
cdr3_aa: CSQGRGVYEQYF

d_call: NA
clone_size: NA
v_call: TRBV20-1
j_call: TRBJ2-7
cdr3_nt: TGCAGTGTTAACCCCCGCTCCTACGAGCAGTACTTC
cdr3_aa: CSVNPRSYEQYF

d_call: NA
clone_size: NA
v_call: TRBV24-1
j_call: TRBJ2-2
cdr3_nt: TGTGCCACCAGTGACTACTACTCAACGGACACCGGGGAGCTGTTTTTT
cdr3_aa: CATSDYYSTDTGELFF

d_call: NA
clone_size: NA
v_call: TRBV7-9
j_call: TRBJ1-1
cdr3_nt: TGTGCCAGCAGCTGGAGGGGGTTGGACACTGAAGCTTTCTTT
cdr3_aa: CASSWRGLDTEAFF

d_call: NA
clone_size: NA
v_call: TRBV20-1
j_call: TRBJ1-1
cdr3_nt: TGCAGAGTCCAGAGAGGAATCGACACTGAAGCTTTCTTT
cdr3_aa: CRVQRGIDTEAFF

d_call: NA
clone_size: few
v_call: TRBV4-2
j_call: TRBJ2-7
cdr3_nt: TGTGCCAGCAGCCAACGAGGCTCAGCCTACGAGCAGTACTTC
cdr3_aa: CASSQRGSAYEQYF

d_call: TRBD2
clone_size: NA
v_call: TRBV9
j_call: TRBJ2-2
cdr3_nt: TGTGCCAGCAGCGTTAGCGGGAGCACCGGGGAGCTGTTTTTT
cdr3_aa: CASSVSGSTGELFF

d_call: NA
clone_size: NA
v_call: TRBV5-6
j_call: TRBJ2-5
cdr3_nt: TGTGCCAGCGCGAAAGACAGGGAGACCCAGTACTTC
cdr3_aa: CASAKDRETQYF

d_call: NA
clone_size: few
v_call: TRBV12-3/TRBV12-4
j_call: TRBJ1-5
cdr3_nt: TGTGCCAGCAGCATCGGACGGGCGAGCAATCAGCCCCAGCATTTT
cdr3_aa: CASSIGRASNQPQHF

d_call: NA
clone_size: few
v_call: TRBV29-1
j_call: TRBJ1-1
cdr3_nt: TGCAGCGTTGCCGGGGCCACTGAAGCTTTCTTT
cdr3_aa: CSVAGATEAFF